This section outlines one T cell receptor (beta chain) sequence together with its context. Its antigen remains unidentified. The record originates from a study of T-cell memory formation after mild COVID-19. V shed 5 bases and J shed 2 bases, with 13 bases lying between them. This CDR3 has 16 amino acids. Germline V CDR1 and CDR2: MDHEN, SYDVKM. Overall study findings and caveats: SARS-CoV-2 specificity of second-wave clones peaking day 37 was unconfirmed. Clones that contracted from day 15 to 85 were balanced CD4/CD8, while later expanders leaned CD4+. Pre-infection memory already had some responding clones, implying cross-reactive memory joined.

TCRdb fed the 5' RACE reads into MiXCR, producing one record per CDR3 protein. The profile shows 350,000 to 550,000 distinct CDR3 sequences, about 20% of them singletons. Sequences were obtained from PBMCs or a T cell subset sorted from them (not recorded which). The chain links TRBV28 to TRBJ2-6; D remains unclear. The TCR comes from a man between 18 and 29 years old who had mild COVID-19 (a few samples of this study predate the infection). Cell type and time point are not known. The CDR3 here is CASSSPGGAGANVLTF. The DNA of the CDR3 is TGTGCCAGCAGTAGCCCCGGTGGTGCTGGGGCCAACGTCCTGACTTTC. The full variable domain, completed using reference TRBV28 and TRBJ2-6, is DVKVTQSSRYLVKRTGEKVFLECVQDMDHENMFWYRQDPGLGLRLIYFSYDVKMKEKGDIPEGYSVSREKKERFSLILESASTNQTSMYLCASSSPGGAGANVLTFGAGSRLTVL.